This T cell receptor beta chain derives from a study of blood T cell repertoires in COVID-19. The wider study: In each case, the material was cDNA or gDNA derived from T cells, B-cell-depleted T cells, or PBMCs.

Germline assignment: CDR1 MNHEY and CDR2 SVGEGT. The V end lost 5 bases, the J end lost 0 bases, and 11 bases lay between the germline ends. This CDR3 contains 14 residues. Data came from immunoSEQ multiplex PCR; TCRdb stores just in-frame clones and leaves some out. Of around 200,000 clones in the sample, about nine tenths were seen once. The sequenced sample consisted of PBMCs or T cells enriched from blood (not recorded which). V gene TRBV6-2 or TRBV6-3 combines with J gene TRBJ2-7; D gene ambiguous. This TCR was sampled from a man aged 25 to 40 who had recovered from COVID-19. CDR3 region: CASSLKQSSYEQYF. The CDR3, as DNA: TGTGCCAGCAGTCTCAAACAGAGCTCCTACGAGCAGTACTTC.